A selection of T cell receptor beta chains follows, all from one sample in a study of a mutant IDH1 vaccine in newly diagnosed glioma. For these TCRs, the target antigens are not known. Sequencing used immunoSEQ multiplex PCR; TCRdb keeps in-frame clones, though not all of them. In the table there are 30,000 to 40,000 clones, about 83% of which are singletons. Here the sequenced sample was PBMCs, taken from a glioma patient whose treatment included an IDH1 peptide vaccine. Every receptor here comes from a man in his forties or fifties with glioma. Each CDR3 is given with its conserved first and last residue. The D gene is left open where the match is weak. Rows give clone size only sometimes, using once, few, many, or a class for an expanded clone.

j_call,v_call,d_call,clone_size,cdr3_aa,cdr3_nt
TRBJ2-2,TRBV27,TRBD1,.,CASSILRTGGSGELFF,TGTGCCAGCAGTATTCTCCGGACAGGTGGTTCCGGGGAGCTGTTTTTT
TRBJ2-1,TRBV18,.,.,CASSPPGYNEQFF,TGTGCCAGCTCACCACCGGGGTACAATGAGCAGTTCTTC
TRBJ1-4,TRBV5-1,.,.,CASSLGTGGEKLFF,TGCGCCAGCAGCTTGGGAACTGGGGGGGAAAAACTGTTTTTT
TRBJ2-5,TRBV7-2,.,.,CASSSSGAGAQETQYF,TGTGCCAGCAGTTCATCGGGCGCAGGGGCTCAAGAGACCCAGTACTTC
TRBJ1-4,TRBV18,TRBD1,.,CASSPAGTANEKLFF,TGTGCCAGCTCACCAGCCGGGACAGCTAATGAAAAACTGTTTTTT
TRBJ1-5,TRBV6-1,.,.,CASERGDNQPQHF,TGTGCCAGCGAGAGGGGGGACAATCAGCCCCAGCATTTT
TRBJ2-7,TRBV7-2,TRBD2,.,CASSLAGADEQYF,TGTGCCAGCAGTCTAGCGGGAGCTGACGAGCAGTACTTC
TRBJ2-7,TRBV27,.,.,CASSPAGSGYEQYF,TGTGCCAGCAGTCCCGCCGGCAGCGGGTACGAGCAGTACTTC
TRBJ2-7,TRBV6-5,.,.,CASSYSKTFSYEQYF,TGTGCCAGCAGTTACTCGAAGACATTCTCCTACGAGCAGTACTTC
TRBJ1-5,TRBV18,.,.,CASSPSRGNQPQHF,TGTGCCAGCTCACCCTCAAGAGGAAATCAGCCCCAGCATTTT
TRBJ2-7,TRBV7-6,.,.,CASSISYEQYF,TGTGCCAGCAGCATCTCCTACGAGCAGTACTTC
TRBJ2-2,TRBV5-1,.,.,CASSISSGTLTGELFF,TGCGCCAGCAGCATATCATCCGGGACTCTAACCGGGGAGCTGTTTTTT
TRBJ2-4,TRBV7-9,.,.,CATEPGEGIQYF,TGTGCCACCGAGCCAGGGGAGGGCATTCAGTACTTC
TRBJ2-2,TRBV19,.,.,CAIQLNTGELFF,TGTGCCATTCAGTTGAACACCGGGGAGCTGTTTTTT
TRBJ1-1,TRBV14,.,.,CASSHVSDSRWNTEAFF,TGTGCCAGCAGCCACGTTAGTGACAGCAGGTGGAACACTGAAGCTTTCTTT
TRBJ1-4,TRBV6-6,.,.,CASSVRGQKLFF,TGTGCCAGCAGCGTCAGGGGCCAGAAACTGTTTTTT
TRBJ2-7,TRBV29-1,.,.,CSAYGVSYEQYF,TGCAGCGCCTATGGGGTCTCCTACGAGCAGTACTTC
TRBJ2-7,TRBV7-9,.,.,CASSSAIGSRGEQYF,TGTGCCAGCAGCTCGGCGATAGGTAGCCGGGGTGAGCAGTACTTC
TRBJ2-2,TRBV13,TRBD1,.,CASSLGGRGRFTGELFF,TGTGCCAGCAGCCTGGGAGGCAGGGGGCGCTTTACCGGGGAGCTGTTTTTT
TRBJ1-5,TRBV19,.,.,CASRERGIGVQPQHF,TGTGCCAGTAGAGAAAGGGGTATCGGAGTTCAGCCCCAGCATTTT
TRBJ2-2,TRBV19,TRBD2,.,CASSGAGGPTGELFF,TGTGCCAGCTCGGGGGCGGGAGGGCCCACCGGGGAGCTGTTTTTT
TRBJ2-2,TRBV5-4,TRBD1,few,CASSRWTGNTGELFF,TGTGCCAGCTCCCGGTGGACAGGAAACACCGGGGAGCTGTTTTTT
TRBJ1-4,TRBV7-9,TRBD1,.,CASSLGTGQGAEKLFF,TGTGCCAGCAGCTTAGGAACGGGACAGGGGGCTGAAAAACTGTTTTTT
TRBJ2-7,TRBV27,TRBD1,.,CASSYGTATYEQYF,TGTGCCAGCAGTTATGGGACAGCAACCTACGAGCAGTACTTC
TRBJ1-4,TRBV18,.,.,CASSQRQKLNEKLFF,TGTGCCAGCTCACAACGACAGAAACTTAATGAAAAACTGTTTTTT
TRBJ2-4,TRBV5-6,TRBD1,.,CASTLGQGLRNIQYF,TGTGCCAGCACCTTGGGACAGGGGTTGCGTAACATTCAGTACTTC
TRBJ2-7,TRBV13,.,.,CASSLVGRAYEQYF,TGTGCCAGCAGCTTAGTGGGCAGAGCCTACGAGCAGTACTTC
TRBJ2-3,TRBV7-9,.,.,CASSFRPGATDTQYF,TGTGCCAGCAGCTTCAGGCCGGGGGCCACAGATACGCAGTATTTT
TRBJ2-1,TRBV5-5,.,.,CASSTTTWRYNEQFF,TGTGCCAGCAGCACTACGACCTGGCGCTACAATGAGCAGTTCTTC
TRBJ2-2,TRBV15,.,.,CATSRRGDTGELFF,TGTGCCACCAGTAGGAGGGGCGACACCGGGGAGCTGTTTTTT
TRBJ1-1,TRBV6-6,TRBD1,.,CASSYRTGNAEAFF,TGTGCCAGCAGTTACCGGACAGGGAACGCTGAAGCTTTCTTT
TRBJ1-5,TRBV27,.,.,CASSSWTGGNQPQHF,TGTGCCAGCAGTTCATGGACGGGGGGCAATCAGCCCCAGCATTTT
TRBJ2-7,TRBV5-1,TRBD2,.,CASSLQTGTNGYEQYF,TGCGCCAGCAGCTTACAGACCGGGACTAACGGTTACGAGCAGTACTTC
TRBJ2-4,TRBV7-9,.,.,CASSRVDIQYF,TGTGCCAGCAGCAGGGTAGACATTCAGTACTTC
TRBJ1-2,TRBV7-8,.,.,CASSSGNYGYTF,TGTGCCAGCAGCAGCGGAAACTATGGCTACACCTTC
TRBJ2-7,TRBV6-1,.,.,CASRASGARYEQYF,TGTGCCAGCAGGGCATCGGGGGCGCGCTACGAGCAGTACTTC
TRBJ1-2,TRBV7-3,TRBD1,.,CASSEGQNYGYTF,TGTGCCAGCAGCGAGGGACAGAACTATGGCTACACCTTC
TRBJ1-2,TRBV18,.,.,CASSPRGQEGYTF,TGTGCCAGCTCACCACGCGGGCAAGAAGGCTACACCTTC
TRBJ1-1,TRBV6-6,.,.,CASSYSGAGMNTEAFF,TGTGCCAGCAGTTACTCCGGCGCAGGGATGAACACTGAAGCTTTCTTT
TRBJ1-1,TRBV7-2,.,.,CASSLWANTEAFF,TGTGCCAGCAGCTTATGGGCTAACACTGAAGCTTTCTTT
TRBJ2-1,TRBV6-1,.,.,CASSGTPNEQFF,TGTGCCAGCAGTGGTACCCCCAATGAGCAGTTCTTC
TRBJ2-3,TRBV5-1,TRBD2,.,CASSLPLAGVDTQYF,TGCGCCAGCAGCTTACCACTAGCGGGTGTAGATACGCAGTATTTT
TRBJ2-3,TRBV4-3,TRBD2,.,CASSQDQLAGGPPDTQYF,TGCGCCAGCAGCCAAGATCAACTAGCGGGAGGGCCACCAGATACGCAGTATTTT
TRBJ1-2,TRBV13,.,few,CASNRDSANYGYTF,TGTGCCAGCAACCGTGACAGCGCTAACTATGGCTACACCTTC
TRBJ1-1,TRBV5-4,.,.,CASSSEGNRDTEAFF,TGTGCCAGCAGCTCCGAGGGTAACAGGGACACTGAAGCTTTCTTT
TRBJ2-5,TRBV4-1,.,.,CASRGPEQETQYF,TGCGCCAGCAGGGGTCCTGAACAAGAGACCCAGTACTTC
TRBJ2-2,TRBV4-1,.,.,CASSLQGFAPTGELFF,TGCGCCAGCAGCCTACAGGGTTTTGCACCTACCGGGGAGCTGTTTTTT
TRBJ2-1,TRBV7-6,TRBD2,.,CASSPAGGLAINEQFF,TGTGCCAGCAGCCCAGCGGGGGGACTAGCAATCAATGAGCAGTTCTTC